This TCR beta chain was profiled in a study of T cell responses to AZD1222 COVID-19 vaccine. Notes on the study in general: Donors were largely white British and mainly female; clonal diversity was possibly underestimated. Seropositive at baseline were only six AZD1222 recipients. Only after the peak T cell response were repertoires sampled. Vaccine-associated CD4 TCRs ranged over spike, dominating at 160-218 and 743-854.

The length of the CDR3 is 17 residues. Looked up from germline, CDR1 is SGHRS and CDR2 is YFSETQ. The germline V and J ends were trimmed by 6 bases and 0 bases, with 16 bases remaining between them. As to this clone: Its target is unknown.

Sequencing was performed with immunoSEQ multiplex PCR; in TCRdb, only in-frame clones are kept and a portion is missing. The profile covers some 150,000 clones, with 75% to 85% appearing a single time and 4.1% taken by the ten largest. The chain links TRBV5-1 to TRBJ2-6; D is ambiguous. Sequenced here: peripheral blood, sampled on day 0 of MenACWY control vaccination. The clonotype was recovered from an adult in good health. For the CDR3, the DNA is TGCGCCAGCACCCCTCAGAGCAGGCCCTCTGGGGCCAACGTCCTGACTTTC. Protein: CASTPQSRPSGANVLTF.